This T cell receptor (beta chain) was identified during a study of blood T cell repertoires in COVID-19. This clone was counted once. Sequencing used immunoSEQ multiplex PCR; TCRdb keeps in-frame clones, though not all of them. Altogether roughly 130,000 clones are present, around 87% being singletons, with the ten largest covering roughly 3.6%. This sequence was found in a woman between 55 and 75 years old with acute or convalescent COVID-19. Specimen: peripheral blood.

CDR3 nucleotides: TGCGCCAGCAGCCAAGATCTTACGGGTGACTATGGCTACACCTTC. Translation: CASSQDLTGDYGYTF. The chain combines TRBV4-1 with TRBJ1-2; D is undetermined. The germline CDR1 and CDR2 sequences are MGHRA and YSYEKL. Trimming cost V 0 bases and J 3 bases, with 11 bases left between them. The CDR3 loop spans 15 amino acids.